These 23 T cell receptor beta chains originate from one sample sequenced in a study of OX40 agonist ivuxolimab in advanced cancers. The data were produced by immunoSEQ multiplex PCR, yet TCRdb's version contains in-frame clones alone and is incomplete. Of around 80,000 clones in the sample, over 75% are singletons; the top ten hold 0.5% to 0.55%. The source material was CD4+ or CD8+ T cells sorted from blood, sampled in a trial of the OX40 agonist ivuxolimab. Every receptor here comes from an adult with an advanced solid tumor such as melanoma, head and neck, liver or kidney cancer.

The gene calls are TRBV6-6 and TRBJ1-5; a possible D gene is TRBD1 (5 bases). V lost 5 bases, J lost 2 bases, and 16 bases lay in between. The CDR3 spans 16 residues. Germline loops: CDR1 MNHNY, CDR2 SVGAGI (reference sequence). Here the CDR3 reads CASSVDSWDGNQPQHF. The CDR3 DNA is TGTGCCAGCAGTGTTGACAGCTGGGACGGCAATCAGCCCCAGCATTTT.

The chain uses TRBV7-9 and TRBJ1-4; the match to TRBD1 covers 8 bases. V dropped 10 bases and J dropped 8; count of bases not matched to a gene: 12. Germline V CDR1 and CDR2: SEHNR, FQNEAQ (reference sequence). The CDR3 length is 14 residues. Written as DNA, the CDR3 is TGTGCCACCGGTCAGGGGGCATTGAGCGAAAAACTGTTTTTT. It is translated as CATGQGALSEKLFF.

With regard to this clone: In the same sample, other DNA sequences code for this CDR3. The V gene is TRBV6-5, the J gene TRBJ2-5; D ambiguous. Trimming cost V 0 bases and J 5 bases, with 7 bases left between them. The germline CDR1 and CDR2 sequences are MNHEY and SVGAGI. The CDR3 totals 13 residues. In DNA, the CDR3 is TGTGCCAGCAGTTACTCTGCCGGTGAGACCCAGTACTTC. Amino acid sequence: CASSYSAGETQYF.

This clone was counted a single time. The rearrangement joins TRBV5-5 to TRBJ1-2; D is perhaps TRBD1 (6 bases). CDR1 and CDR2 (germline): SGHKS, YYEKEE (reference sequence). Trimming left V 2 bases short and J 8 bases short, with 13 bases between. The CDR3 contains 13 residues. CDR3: CASSFTGYRGYTF. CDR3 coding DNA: TGTGCCAGCAGCTTTACAGGGTATCGCGGCTACACCTTC.

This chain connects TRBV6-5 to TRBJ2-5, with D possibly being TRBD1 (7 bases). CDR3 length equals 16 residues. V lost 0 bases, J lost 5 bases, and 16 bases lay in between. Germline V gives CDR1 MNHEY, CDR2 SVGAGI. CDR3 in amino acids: CASSYSVVQGGETQYF. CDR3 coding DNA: TGTGCCAGCAGTTACTCGGTAGTCCAGGGGGGTGAGACCCAGTACTTC.

CDR3 in amino acids: CASSDGGVTDTQYF. CDR3 nucleotides: TGTGCCAGCAGTGACGGAGGAGTCACAGATACGCAGTATTTT. The chain employs TRBV6-4 and TRBJ2-3; possible D gene TRBD2, 5 bases. CDR3 length equals 14 residues. V was pared by 2 bases and J by 2 bases, with 8 bases between. Germline CDR1 and CDR2: MRHNA and SNTAGT.

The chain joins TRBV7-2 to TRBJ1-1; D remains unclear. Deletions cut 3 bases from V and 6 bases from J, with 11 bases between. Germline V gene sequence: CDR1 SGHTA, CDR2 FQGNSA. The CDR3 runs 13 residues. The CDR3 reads CASSFFKGSEAFF. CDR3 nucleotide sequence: TGTGCCAGCAGCTTTTTCAAGGGATCTGAAGCTTTCTTT.

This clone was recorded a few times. The CDR3 region is CASSRTGTANQPQHF. DNA of the CDR3: TGTGCCAGCAGCCGAACCGGGACAGCGAATCAGCCCCAGCATTTT. This chain links TRBV7-2 with TRBJ1-5; 7 bases are shared with TRBD1. CDR3 length: 15 residues. Per germline, CDR1 SGHTA and CDR2 FQGNSA. The junction had 8 bases not matched to a gene; V was cut back by 5 bases and J by 4 bases.

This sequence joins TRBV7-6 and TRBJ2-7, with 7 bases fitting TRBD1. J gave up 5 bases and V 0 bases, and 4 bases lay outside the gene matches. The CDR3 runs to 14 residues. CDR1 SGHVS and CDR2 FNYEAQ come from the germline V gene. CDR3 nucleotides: TGTGCCAGCAGCTTAGCGCGAGGGGGCGACGAGCAGTACTTC. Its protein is CASSLARGGDEQYF. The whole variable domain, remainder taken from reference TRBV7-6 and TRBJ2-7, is GAGVSQSPRYKVTKRGQDVALRCDPISGHVSLYWYRQALGQGPEFLTYFNYEAQQDKSGLPNDRFSAERPEGSISTLTIQRTEQRDSAMYRCASSLARGGDEQYFGPGTRLTVT.

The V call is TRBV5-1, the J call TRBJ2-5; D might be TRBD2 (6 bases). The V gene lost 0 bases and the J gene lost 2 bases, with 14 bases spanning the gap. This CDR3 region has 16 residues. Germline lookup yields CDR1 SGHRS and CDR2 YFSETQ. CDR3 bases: TGCGCCAGCAGCTTGGCCTCGATAGCGGCACAAGAGACCCAGTACTTC. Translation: CASSLASIAAQETQYF.

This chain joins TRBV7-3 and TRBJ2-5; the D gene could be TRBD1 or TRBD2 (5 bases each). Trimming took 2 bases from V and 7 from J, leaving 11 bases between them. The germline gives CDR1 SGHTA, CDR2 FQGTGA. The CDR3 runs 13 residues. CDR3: CASSLEGPGTQYF. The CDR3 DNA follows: TGTGCCAGCAGCTTAGAGGGGCCCGGGACCCAGTACTTC.

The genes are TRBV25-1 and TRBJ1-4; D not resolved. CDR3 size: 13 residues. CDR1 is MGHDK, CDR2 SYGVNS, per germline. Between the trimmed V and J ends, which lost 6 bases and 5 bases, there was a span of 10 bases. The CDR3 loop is CASSRQENEKLFF. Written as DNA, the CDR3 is TGTGCCAGCAGCCGACAAGAGAATGAAAAACTGTTTTTT.

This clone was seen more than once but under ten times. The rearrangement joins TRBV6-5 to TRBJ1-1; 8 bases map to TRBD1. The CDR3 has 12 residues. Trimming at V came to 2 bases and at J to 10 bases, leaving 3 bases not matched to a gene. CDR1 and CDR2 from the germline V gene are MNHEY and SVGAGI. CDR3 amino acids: CASSYRTGLAFF. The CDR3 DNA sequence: TGTGCCAGCAGTTACCGGACAGGGTTAGCTTTCTTT.

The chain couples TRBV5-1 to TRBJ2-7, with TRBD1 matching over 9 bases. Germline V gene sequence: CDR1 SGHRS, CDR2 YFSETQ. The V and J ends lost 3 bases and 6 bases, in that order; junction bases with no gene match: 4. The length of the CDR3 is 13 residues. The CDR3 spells CASSSGQGLEQYF. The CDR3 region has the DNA TGCGCCAGCAGCTCGGGACAGGGTCTCGAGCAGTACTTC.

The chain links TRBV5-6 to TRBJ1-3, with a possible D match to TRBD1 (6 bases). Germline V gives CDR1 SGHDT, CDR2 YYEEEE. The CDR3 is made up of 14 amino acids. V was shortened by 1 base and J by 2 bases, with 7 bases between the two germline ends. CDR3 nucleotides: TGTGCCAGCAGCTTGTCAGGGGCTGGAAACACCATATATTTT. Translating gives CASSLSGAGNTIYF.

The CDR3 region has the DNA TGTGCCAGCAGTTTAATGACGGTGACAGGGGACGGCTACACCTTC. This translates into CASSLMTVTGDGYTF. The chain uses TRBV28 and TRBJ1-2; TRBD1 agrees at 8 bases. The CDR3 extends over 15 amino acids. CDR1 is MDHEN and CDR2 is SYDVKM in the germline V gene. Trimming removed 2 bases from V and 8 bases from J; junction bases left unmatched: 10.

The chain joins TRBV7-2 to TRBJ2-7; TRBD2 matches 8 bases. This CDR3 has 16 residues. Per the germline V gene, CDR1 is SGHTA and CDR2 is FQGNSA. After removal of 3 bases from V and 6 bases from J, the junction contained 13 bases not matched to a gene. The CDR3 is CASSFRPSSGRPEQYF. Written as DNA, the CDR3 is TGTGCCAGCAGCTTCAGGCCTTCCAGCGGGAGACCCGAGCAGTACTTC.

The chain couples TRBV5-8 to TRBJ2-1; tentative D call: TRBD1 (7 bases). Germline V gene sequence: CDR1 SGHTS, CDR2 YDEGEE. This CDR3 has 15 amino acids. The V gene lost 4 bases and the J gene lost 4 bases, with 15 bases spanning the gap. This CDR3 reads CASSHRGTAYNEQFF. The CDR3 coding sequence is TGTGCCAGCAGCCACCGCGGGACAGCTTACAATGAGCAGTTCTTC.

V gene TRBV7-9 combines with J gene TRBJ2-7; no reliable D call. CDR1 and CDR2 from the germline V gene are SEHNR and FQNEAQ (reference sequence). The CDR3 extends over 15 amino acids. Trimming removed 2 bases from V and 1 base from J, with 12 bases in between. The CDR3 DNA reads TGTGCCAGCAGCTTAAGTTCGTACGGTTCCTACGAGCAGTACTTC. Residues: CASSLSSYGSYEQYF.

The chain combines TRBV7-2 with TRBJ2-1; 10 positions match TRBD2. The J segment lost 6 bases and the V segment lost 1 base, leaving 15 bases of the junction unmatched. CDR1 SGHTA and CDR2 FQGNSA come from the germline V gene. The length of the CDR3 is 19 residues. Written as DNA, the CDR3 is TGTGCCAGCAGCTTAGGAAGGTATAGGAGCGGGAGGGCCCCCAATGAGCAGTTCTTC. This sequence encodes CASSLGRYRSGRAPNEQFF.

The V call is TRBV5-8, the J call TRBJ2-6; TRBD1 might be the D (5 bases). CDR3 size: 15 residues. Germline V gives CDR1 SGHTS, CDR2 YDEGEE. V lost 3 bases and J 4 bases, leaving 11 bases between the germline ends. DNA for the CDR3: TGTGCCAGCAGCTATAGACAGACCGGGGCCAACGTCCTGACTTTC. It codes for CASSYRQTGANVLTF.

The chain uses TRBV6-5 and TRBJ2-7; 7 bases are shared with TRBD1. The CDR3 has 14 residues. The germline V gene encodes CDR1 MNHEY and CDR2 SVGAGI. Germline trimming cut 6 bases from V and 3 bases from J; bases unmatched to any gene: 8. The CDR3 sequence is CASSARGGYYEQYF. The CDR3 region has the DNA TGTGCCAGCAGCGCCCGAGGGGGCTACTACGAGCAGTACTTC.

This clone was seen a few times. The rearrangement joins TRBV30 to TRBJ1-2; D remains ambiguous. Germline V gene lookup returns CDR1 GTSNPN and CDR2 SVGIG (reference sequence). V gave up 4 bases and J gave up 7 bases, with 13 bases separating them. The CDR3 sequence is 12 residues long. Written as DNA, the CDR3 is TGTGCCTGGACCTCATGGTGGGGTGGCTACACCTTC. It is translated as CAWTSWWGGYTF. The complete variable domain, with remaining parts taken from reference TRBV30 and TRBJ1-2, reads SQTIHQWPATLVQPVGSPLSLECTVEGTSNPNLYWYRQAAGRGLQLLFYSVGIGQISSEVPQNLSASRPQDRQFILSSKKLLLSDSGFYLCAWTSWWGGYTFGSGTRLTVV.